A single sample is the source of the 24 T cell receptor beta chains below, sequenced in a study of blood T cell repertoires in COVID-19. This table comes from immunoSEQ multiplex PCR, and its TCRdb copy is limited to in-frame clones, with some not included. The sample holds 180,000 or so clones, around 79% seen once. The source material was peripheral blood. These receptors originate from a man aged 50-60 years who had recovered from COVID-19.

V is TRBV11-2 and J is TRBJ2-5; the match to TRBD2 covers 8 bases. CDR3 size: 15 residues. Trimming took 1 base from V and 3 from J; bases not matched to a gene: 4. The germline gives CDR1 SGHAT, CDR2 FQNNGV. The CDR3 here is CASSLVLAGKETQYF. The CDR3 DNA is TGTGCCAGCAGCTTAGTTCTAGCGGGTAAAGAGACCCAGTACTTC.

The rearrangement links TRBV27 to TRBJ1-6, with no clear D. The V end lost 6 bases, the J end lost 7 bases, and 19 bases lay between the germline ends. The CDR3 has 16 amino acids. Germline V lookup: CDR1 MNHEY, CDR2 SMNVEV (reference sequence). The DNA for the CDR3 is TGTGCCAGCAGCCTACGACTAAGCCGCATGAATTCACCCCTCCACTTT. Translation: CASSLRLSRMNSPLHF.

The chain uses TRBV28 and TRBJ1-3, with D tentatively TRBD1 (5 bases). Germline loops: CDR1 MDHEN, CDR2 SYDVKM. V was pared by 6 bases and J by 2 bases, with 8 bases between. The CDR3 spans 13 residues. The CDR3 coding sequence is TGTGCCAGCAGCTCAGGGCCTGGAAACACCATATATTTT. It specifies CASSSGPGNTIYF.

The CDR3 DNA is TGTGCCTCCCAGGGGCGGATGCAGGGTGAGCAGTTCTTC. This translates into CASQGRMQGEQFF. The rearrangement joins TRBV6-5 to TRBJ2-1; tentative D call: TRBD1 (6 bases). The CDR3 is 13 amino acids. Germline V gene lookup returns CDR1 MNHEY and CDR2 SVGAGI. The V gene lost 11 bases and the J gene lost 9 bases, with 20 bases spanning the gap.

The V gene is TRBV6-5, the J gene TRBJ1-6; D is ambiguous. Per germline, CDR1 MNHEY and CDR2 SVGAGI. The V and J ends lost 2 bases and 9 bases respectively, with 17 bases between them. The CDR3 is 16 amino acids. The CDR3 region has the DNA TGTGCCAGCAGTTACCGTGGGGAGGATTGGGGTTCACCCCTCCACTTT. Translating it yields CASSYRGEDWGSPLHF.

Only a few counts were recorded for this clone. The chain employs TRBV27 and TRBJ2-7, with 9 bases lining up with TRBD1. Losses at the gene ends were 2 bases for V and 2 bases for J; bases not matched to a gene: 10. This CDR3 has 17 residues. CDR1 and CDR2 (germline): MNHEY, SMNVEV (reference sequence). The CDR3 nucleotides are TGTGCCAGCAGTTTAAGTGGGGGGACAGGGCTCGCCTACGAGCAGTACTTC. Its protein product is CASSLSGGTGLAYEQYF.

The chain carries TRBV10-3 and TRBJ2-1; 9 bases agree with TRBD2. CDR1 is ENHRY, CDR2 SYGVKD, per germline. The CDR3 spans 18 residues. With V trimmed by 0 bases and J by 3 bases, 9 bases remained unmatched. The CDR3 reads CAISESLGLAGIYNEQFF. Here the CDR3 DNA reads TGTGCCATCAGTGAGTCTCTAGGGCTAGCGGGGATCTACAATGAGCAGTTCTTC.

This clone showed up just once. The CDR3: CASTHRTNTEAFF. The CDR3 nucleotides are TGTGCCAGCACCCACAGAACAAACACTGAAGCTTTCTTT. The chain employs TRBV6-5 and TRBJ1-1; D is uncertain. Trimming shortened V by 7 bases and J by 2 bases, and 11 bases separated the two germline ends. The CDR3 is 13 amino acids. Germline-derived CDR1 and CDR2 are MNHEY and SVGAGI.

The count of this clone is one. The rearrangement uses TRBV7-6 and TRBJ2-1; 10 nucleotides align to TRBD2. J lost 8 bases, V lost 6 bases, and 4 bases had no gene match. There are 13 residues in the CDR3. Germline V CDR1 and CDR2: SGHVS, FNYEAQ. CDR3 protein: CASRLAGMDEQFF. Here the CDR3 DNA reads TGTGCCAGCAGACTAGCGGGAATGGATGAGCAGTTCTTC.

DNA of the CDR3: TGTGCCAGCAGTGAAAGGACAGGCCAGGGGAATGAGCAGTTCTTC. This gives the protein CASSERTGQGNEQFF. This chain joins TRBV6-1 and TRBJ2-1; 7 bases line up with TRBD1. CDR1 MNHNS and CDR2 SASEGT come from the germline V gene. The CDR3 runs 15 residues. The ends lost 2 bases at V and 7 bases at J; junction bases unmatched: 8.

The chain recombines TRBV5-1 with TRBJ2-3; no definite D call. With 4 bases removed from V and 4 bases from J, the gap between germline ends came to 10 bases. Per the germline V gene, CDR1 is SGHRS and CDR2 is YFSETQ. The CDR3 consists of 13 residues. In nucleotides, the CDR3 is TGCGCCAGCAGCGCACACCCATCAGATACGCAGTATTTT. Its translation: CASSAHPSDTQYF.

The chain employs TRBV5-4 and TRBJ2-7; D possibly corresponds to TRBD1 (6 bases). CDR1 and CDR2 (germline): SGHNT, YYREEE (reference sequence). This CDR3 has 16 amino acids. Trimming pared 4 bases from V and 3 bases from J, leaving 20 bases between. Here the CDR3 reads CASSPVANRVSYEQYF. CDR3 DNA: TGTGCCAGCAGCCCTGTGGCCAACAGGGTAAGCTACGAGCAGTACTTC.

The CDR3 protein is CASSQEAGAGGANVLTF. The DNA for the CDR3 is TGCGCCAGCAGCCAAGAGGCGGGGGCGGGAGGGGCCAACGTCCTGACTTTC. The chain joins TRBV4-3 to TRBJ2-6, with D maybe TRBD2 (7 bases). V was clipped by 0 bases and J by 4 bases, with 13 bases between them. Germline CDR1 reads LGHNA; CDR2 reads YSLEER. The CDR3 is 17 residues long.

J is TRBJ1-2 and V is TRBV28, with 7 nucleotides matching TRBD1. V was clipped by 6 bases and J by 7 bases; unmatched bases: 11. This CDR3 has 14 amino acids. Looked up from germline, CDR1 is MDHEN and CDR2 is SYDVKM. CDR3 amino acids: CASSPGGGAFGYTF. The CDR3 coding sequence is TGTGCCAGCAGCCCCGGAGGGGGCGCCTTTGGCTACACCTTC.

The V gene is TRBV6-5, the J gene TRBJ1-3; the D gene is possibly TRBD1 (6 bases). The CDR3 consists of 12 residues. Deletions cut 7 bases from V and 2 bases from J, with 6 bases between. CDR1 and CDR2 (germline): MNHEY, SVGAGI. The CDR3 bases are TGTGCCAGCACAGGGGCTGGAAACACCATATATTTT. This gives the protein CASTGAGNTIYF.

The table lists this clone with a few counts. The chain is built from TRBV3-1 (or the pseudogene TRBV3-2) and TRBJ2-1; a possible D gene is TRBD2 (6 bases). Germline CDR1 and CDR2: LGHDT and YNNKEL (reference sequence). The length of the CDR3 is 13 residues. Trimming cost V 4 bases and J 10 bases, with 14 bases left between them. For the CDR3, the DNA is TGTGCCAGCAGCCGAGGACCTCTAGCGGAGCAGTTCTTC. Protein product: CASSRGPLAEQFF.

The table lists this clone with a few counts. This sequence joins TRBV19 and TRBJ1-5, with 8 positions matching TRBD1. CDR1 is LNHDA, CDR2 SQIVND, per germline (reference sequence). The CDR3 spans 16 residues. V gave up 8 bases and J gave up 0 bases; unmatched junction bases: 9. The CDR3 nucleotides are TGTGCCAGTGGACAGGGAGAGGTTTATAGCAATCAGCCCCAGCATTTT. This translates into CASGQGEVYSNQPQHF.

The rearrangement joins TRBV14 to TRBJ1-1; D unresolved. Per germline, CDR1 SGHDN and CDR2 FVKESK. Between the trimmed V and J ends, which lost 2 bases and 3 bases, there was a span of 16 bases. This CDR3 is built from 16 residues. The CDR3 here is CASSQFNSHSYTEAFF. The CDR3 DNA reads TGTGCCAGCAGCCAATTTAACAGTCACTCCTACACTGAAGCTTTCTTT.

The rearrangement uses TRBV6-5 and TRBJ1-5; tentatively, D is TRBD1 (6 bases). The length of the CDR3 is 13 residues. The germline V and J ends were trimmed by 6 bases and 6 bases, with 12 bases remaining between them. The germline gives CDR1 MNHEY, CDR2 SVGAGI. The CDR3 protein is CASRRGLGQPQHF. As DNA, the CDR3 is TGTGCCAGCAGAAGGGGGTTGGGTCAGCCCCAGCATTTT.

The count of this clone is one. The rearrangement links TRBV4-2 to TRBJ1-5; TRBD1 matches 9 bases. Germline lookup yields CDR1 LGHNA and CDR2 YNFKEQ. The CDR3 is 15 residues long. With V trimmed by 2 bases and J by 4 bases, 3 bases remained unmatched. The CDR3 DNA reads as TGTGCCAGCAGCCAATCGACAGGGGGGAATCAGCCCCAGCATTTT. Translated: CASSQSTGGNQPQHF.

The rearrangement links TRBV3-1 (or the pseudogene TRBV3-2) to TRBJ1-2, with no clear D. Germline V gene lookup returns CDR1 LGHDT and CDR2 YNNKEL (reference sequence). CDR3 length equals 13 residues. The V gene lost 7 bases and the J gene lost 7 bases, with 16 bases spanning the gap. Here the CDR3 reads CASTLAPGSGYTF. DNA for the CDR3: TGTGCCAGCACCCTGGCGCCGGGGAGTGGCTACACCTTC.

This chain uses TRBV27 with TRBJ2-1; D not certain. Germline V gene sequence: CDR1 MNHEY, CDR2 SMNVEV (reference sequence). Trimming removed 6 bases from V and 7 bases from J, with 16 bases in between. This CDR3 is 14 amino acids long. The CDR3 loop is CASSRTNSRNEQFF. The CDR3 DNA follows: TGTGCCAGCAGCCGAACCAACTCGCGAAATGAGCAGTTCTTC.

This chain uses TRBV28 with TRBJ2-1; 11 bases match TRBD2. V lost 2 bases, J lost 4 bases, and 4 bases stayed unmatched. Germline-derived CDR1 and CDR2 are MDHEN and SYDVKM. The CDR3 totals 16 residues. The CDR3 spells CASSLVTSGRYNEQFF. CDR3 coding DNA: TGTGCCAGCAGTTTAGTAACTAGCGGGAGATACAATGAGCAGTTCTTC.

This chain joins TRBV29-1 and TRBJ2-1, with TRBD1 matching over 10 bases. Trimming cost V 7 bases and J 0 bases; bases outside gene matches: 9. The length of the CDR3 is 16 residues. Germline-derived CDR1 and CDR2 are SQVTM and ANQGSEA. CDR3: CSGRDRGWSSYNEQFF. The CDR3 region has the DNA TGCAGCGGGCGGGACAGGGGATGGAGCTCCTACAATGAGCAGTTCTTC.